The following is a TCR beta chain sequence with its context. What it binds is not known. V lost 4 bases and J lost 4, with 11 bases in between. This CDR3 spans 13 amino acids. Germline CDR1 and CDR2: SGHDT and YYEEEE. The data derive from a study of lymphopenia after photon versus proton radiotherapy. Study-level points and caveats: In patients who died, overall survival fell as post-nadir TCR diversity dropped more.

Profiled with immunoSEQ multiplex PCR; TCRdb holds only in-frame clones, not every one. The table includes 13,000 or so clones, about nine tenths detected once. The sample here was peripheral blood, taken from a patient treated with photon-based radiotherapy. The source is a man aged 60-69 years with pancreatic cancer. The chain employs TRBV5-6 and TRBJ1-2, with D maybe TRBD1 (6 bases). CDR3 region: CASSLRGGYGYTF. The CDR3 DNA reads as TGTGCCAGCAGCCTCAGAGGGGGCTATGGCTACACCTTC.